The present T cell receptor beta chain was sequenced within a study of blood T cell repertoires in COVID-19. Study details: Donors in the United States, Italy and Spain gave samples during acute or convalescent COVID-19. In each case, the material was cDNA or gDNA derived from T cells, B-cell-depleted T cells, or PBMCs.

Authors' analysis steps: The assay estimated nucleated cells by amplifying reference gene primers. TCRdb's table, derived via immunoSEQ multiplex PCR, lists solely in-frame clones and lacks some. V, J and clone size were drawn from that table, and D and trimming were deduced from the DNA. The table has around 170,000 clones, about 91% seen once; the top ten hold 4% to 5%. The CDR3 length is 15 residues. Per the germline V gene, CDR1 is ENHRY and CDR2 is SYGVKD. J gave up 4 bases and V 4 bases, and 10 bases lay outside the gene matches. Sequenced sample: peripheral blood. This chain joins TRBV10-3 and TRBJ2-7, with 7 bases that match TRBD2. This sequence was found in a woman aged 30 to 39 with acute or convalescent COVID-19. CDR3 amino acids: CAISVRRGEFYEQYF. The DNA for the CDR3 is TGTGCCATCAGTGTCCGACGGGGGGAGTTTTACGAGCAGTACTTC.